Listed here are 17 T cell receptor beta chains from one sample, sequenced in a study of CD8+CD57+ T cells in acquired aplastic anemia. CD8+CD57+ cell expansion, shown by flow cytometry, had occurred in the patients selected for sequencing. Genomic DNA was employed as the template in profiling TCR beta VDJ and CDR3. From the reads, TCRdb called clonotypes with MiXCR, one entry per CDR3 protein. This table holds about 200,000 distinct CDR3 sequences, approximately 60% found once. Sequenced: sorted CD4+, CD8+, or CD8+CD57+ T cells (not recorded which) from PBMCs. These receptors were collected from a human donor with aplastic anemia.

The V and J genes are TRBV5-1 and TRBJ2-5; no firm D call. V lost 3 bases to trimming and J lost 5 bases, with 11 bases between them. This CDR3 has 13 amino acids. The germline gives CDR1 SGHRS, CDR2 YFSETQ. CDR3 sequence (DNA): TGCGCCAGCAGCTCGAATGAGAGGGAGACCCAGTACTTC. This translates into CASSSNERETQYF.

This clonotype showed up just a few times. The chain has TRBV7-7 and TRBJ2-3; TRBD1 or TRBD2 may be the D gene (5 bases each). V dropped 1 base and J dropped 4 bases, with 9 bases sitting between them. The germline CDR1 and CDR2 sequences are SSHAT and FNYEAQ (reference sequence). The CDR3 loop spans 14 amino acids. The CDR3 DNA is TGTGCCAGCAGCTTAGGTTTGGGGGCAGATACGCAGTATTTT. Its translation is CASSLGLGADTQYF. Drawing the rest from reference TRBV7-7 and TRBJ2-3, the complete variable domain is GAGVSQSPRYKVTKRGQDVTLRCDPISSHATLYWYQQALGQGPEFLTYFNYEAQPDKSGLPSDRFSAERPEGSISTLTIQRTEQRDSAMYRCASSLGLGADTQYFGPGTRLTVL.

This chain joins TRBV9 and TRBJ2-5; TRBD2 aligns across 11 bases. CDR1 SGDLS and CDR2 YYNGEE come from the germline V gene. Trimming cost V 4 bases and J 1 base; bases outside gene matches: 9. This CDR3 is 17 amino acids long. The CDR3 DNA is TGTGCCAGCAGCTTCGTAGCGGGGGGGCTACTCCAAGAGACCCAGTACTTC. Translated, it gives CASSFVAGGLLQETQYF.

This sequence joins TRBV7-9 and TRBJ1-1; 9 nucleotides align to TRBD1. V lost 5 bases, J lost 7 bases, and 11 bases stayed unmatched. From germline, CDR1 is SEHNR and CDR2 FQNEAQ (reference sequence). This CDR3 spans 15 amino acids. CDR3 loop: CASSRTTGGVSEAFF. In DNA form, the CDR3 reads TGTGCCAGCAGCCGAACTACAGGGGGCGTGAGTGAAGCTTTCTTT.

The rearrangement links TRBV2 to TRBJ2-7, with 8 bases lining up with TRBD2. V shed 6 bases and J 6 bases; nucleotides not matched to a gene: 10. This CDR3 spans 14 amino acids. Germline CDR1 and CDR2: SNHLY and FYNNEI. CDR3: CASRAGGLRGEQYF. The CDR3 DNA reads TGTGCCAGCAGGGCGGGGGGCCTGAGAGGCGAGCAGTACTTC.

This clonotype was seen a few times. The V and J genes are TRBV25-1 and TRBJ2-3, with 8 positions matching TRBD2. With V trimmed by 2 bases and J by 4 bases, 5 bases remained unmatched. The CDR3 has 15 residues. Germline V CDR1 and CDR2: MGHDK, SYGVNS. The CDR3 loop reads CASSETGGWADTQYF. CDR3 in DNA: TGTGCCAGCAGTGAAACGGGAGGGTGGGCAGATACGCAGTATTTT.

This clonotype was seen just once. A read error may produce the germline difference seen at one junction end. V and J are TRBV10-3 and TRBJ2-2; TRBD1 agrees at 7 bases. The germline CDR1 and CDR2 sequences are ENHRY and SYGVKD. This CDR3 contains 14 residues. The CDR3, as DNA: TGTGCCAGCAGGTACAGGGGACAAACCGTGGAGCTGTTTTTT. This sequence encodes CASRYRGQTVELFF.

This rearrangement joins TRBV20-1 to TRBJ2-7; D uncertain. V was trimmed by 5 bases and J by 0 bases, leaving 11 bases between them. Per the germline V gene, CDR1 is DFQATT and CDR2 is SNEGSKA (reference sequence). This CDR3 spans 13 amino acids. The CDR3: CSASGRTSYEQYF. CDR3 in DNA: TGCAGTGCTTCCGGACGGACCTCCTACGAGCAGTACTTC.

The CDR3 DNA follows: TGCGCCAGCAGCTATCCGTCGGGAGCAGATACGCAGTATTTT. Protein sequence: CASSYPSGADTQYF. The chain combines TRBV5-1 with TRBJ2-3; weak D call: TRBD2 (6 bases). The CDR3 spans 14 residues. CDR1 SGHRS and CDR2 YFSETQ come from the germline V gene. Trimming pared 3 bases from V and 4 bases from J, leaving 12 bases between.

This clonotype has at least ten counts. The chain combines TRBV20-1 with TRBJ2-7; 7 bases agree with TRBD1. The trim removed 1 base at V and 3 bases at J, leaving 6 bases unmatched. The CDR3 loop spans 14 amino acids. The V gene's germline CDR1 is DFQATT and CDR2 SNEGSKA (reference sequence). CDR3 in DNA: TGCAGTGCTAGAGCCACAGGGGAGCGCTACGAGCAGTACTTC. Its protein product is CSARATGERYEQYF.

This clonotype was observed at least ten times. The rearrangement links TRBV2 to TRBJ2-7; no clear D gene. Trimming stripped 3 bases from V and 5 bases from J, with 8 bases between. Germline-derived CDR1 and CDR2 are SNHLY and FYNNEI. This CDR3 spans 12 amino acids. The CDR3 sequence is CASSDPGHEQYF. The CDR3 region has the DNA TGTGCCAGCAGTGACCCCGGTCACGAGCAGTACTTC.

The gene calls are TRBV20-1 and TRBJ2-3; 7 nucleotides match TRBD1. This CDR3 is 13 amino acids long. Looked up from germline, CDR1 is DFQATT and CDR2 is SNEGSKA (reference sequence). The junction had 6 bases not matched to a gene; V was cut back by 3 bases and J by 6 bases. CDR3 DNA: TGCAGTGCTAGCCTCCTACAGGGGGATACGCAGTATTTT. Translation gives CSASLLQGDTQYF.

V and J are TRBV2 and TRBJ2-2; 7 bases are shared with TRBD2. The CDR3 has 15 residues. Trimming took 7 bases from V and 3 from J; bases not matched to a gene: 8. The germline gives CDR1 SNHLY, CDR2 FYNNEI. CDR3 residues: CASMMLAEHTGELFF. The CDR3 coding sequence is TGTGCCAGCATGATGCTAGCGGAGCACACCGGGGAGCTGTTTTTT.

This clonotype has at least ten counts. CDR3 sequence (DNA): TGCGCCAGCAGCTTGTTTGGGGGTTTCAGCAATGGCTACACCTTC. Its protein product is CASSLFGGFSNGYTF. The chain recombines TRBV5-1 with TRBJ1-2; weak D call: TRBD1 (5 bases). V lost 1 base to trimming and J lost 6 bases, with 16 bases between them. CDR1 SGHRS and CDR2 YFSETQ come from the germline V gene. The CDR3 extends over 15 amino acids.

The rearrangement uses TRBV20-1 and TRBJ2-1, with 10 bases that match TRBD2. V shed 2 bases and J 5 bases; nucleotides not matched to a gene: 6. This CDR3 spans 15 amino acids. Germline V gene data show CDR1 as DFQATT and CDR2 as SNEGSKA (reference sequence). CDR3 residues: CSARRLAGAHNEQFF. CDR3 nucleotides: TGCAGTGCTAGAAGGCTAGCGGGAGCCCACAATGAGCAGTTCTTC.

The genes are TRBV14 and TRBJ1-2; no reliable D call. Deletions cut 2 bases from V and 0 bases from J, with 10 bases between. The CDR3 covers 15 residues. Looked up from germline, CDR1 is SGHDN and CDR2 is FVKESK. This CDR3 reads CASSQFGLANYGYTF. The CDR3 DNA follows: TGTGCCAGCAGCCAATTTGGGTTAGCTAACTATGGCTACACCTTC. Drawing the rest from reference TRBV14 and TRBJ1-2, the complete variable domain is EAGVTQFPSHSVIEKGQTVTLRCDPISGHDNLYWYRRVMGKEIKFLLHFVKESKQDESGMPNNRFLAERTGGTYSTLKVQPAELEDSGVYFCASSQFGLANYGYTFGSGTRLTVV.

V usage is TRBV4-1 and J usage is TRBJ2-1, with 7 bases identical to TRBD1. The CDR3 spans 13 residues. Germline V lookup: CDR1 MGHRA, CDR2 YSYEKL. J gave up 8 bases and V 4 bases, and 5 bases lay outside the gene matches. DNA of the CDR3: TGCGCCAGCAGCCGCAGACAGGGAGATGAGCAGTTCTTC. It translates to CASSRRQGDEQFF.